The source of this T cell receptor beta chain is a study of OX40 agonist ivuxolimab in advanced cancers. Turning to the study itself: Ivuxolimab, an agonist antibody against OX40 (CD134), was given to patients.

The CDR3 consists of 18 residues. J lost 3 bases, V lost 6 bases, and 13 bases had no gene match. CDR1 and CDR2 from the germline V gene are MDHEN and SYDVKM. Turning to this clone: Its matching antigen is unknown.

Generated by immunoSEQ multiplex PCR, the TCRdb table keeps only in-frame clones and is missing some. The sample lists roughly 86,000 clones; 65% to 90% were seen once. Study conclusions and caveats: Relatively little clonal expansion, among the lowest observed, appeared in partial responders at 0.1-3.0 mg/kg.

The receptor's source is an adult with an advanced solid tumor such as melanoma, head and neck, liver or kidney cancer. This chain joins TRBV28 and TRBJ2-5, with 13 bases lining up with TRBD2. Sample: CD4+ or CD8+ T cells sorted from blood, taken in a trial of the OX40 agonist ivuxolimab. Here the CDR3 DNA reads TGTGCCAGCAGAGAACCGGGACTAGCGGGGCGGTGGGAAGAGACCCAGTACTTC. This codes for CASREPGLAGRWEETQYF.